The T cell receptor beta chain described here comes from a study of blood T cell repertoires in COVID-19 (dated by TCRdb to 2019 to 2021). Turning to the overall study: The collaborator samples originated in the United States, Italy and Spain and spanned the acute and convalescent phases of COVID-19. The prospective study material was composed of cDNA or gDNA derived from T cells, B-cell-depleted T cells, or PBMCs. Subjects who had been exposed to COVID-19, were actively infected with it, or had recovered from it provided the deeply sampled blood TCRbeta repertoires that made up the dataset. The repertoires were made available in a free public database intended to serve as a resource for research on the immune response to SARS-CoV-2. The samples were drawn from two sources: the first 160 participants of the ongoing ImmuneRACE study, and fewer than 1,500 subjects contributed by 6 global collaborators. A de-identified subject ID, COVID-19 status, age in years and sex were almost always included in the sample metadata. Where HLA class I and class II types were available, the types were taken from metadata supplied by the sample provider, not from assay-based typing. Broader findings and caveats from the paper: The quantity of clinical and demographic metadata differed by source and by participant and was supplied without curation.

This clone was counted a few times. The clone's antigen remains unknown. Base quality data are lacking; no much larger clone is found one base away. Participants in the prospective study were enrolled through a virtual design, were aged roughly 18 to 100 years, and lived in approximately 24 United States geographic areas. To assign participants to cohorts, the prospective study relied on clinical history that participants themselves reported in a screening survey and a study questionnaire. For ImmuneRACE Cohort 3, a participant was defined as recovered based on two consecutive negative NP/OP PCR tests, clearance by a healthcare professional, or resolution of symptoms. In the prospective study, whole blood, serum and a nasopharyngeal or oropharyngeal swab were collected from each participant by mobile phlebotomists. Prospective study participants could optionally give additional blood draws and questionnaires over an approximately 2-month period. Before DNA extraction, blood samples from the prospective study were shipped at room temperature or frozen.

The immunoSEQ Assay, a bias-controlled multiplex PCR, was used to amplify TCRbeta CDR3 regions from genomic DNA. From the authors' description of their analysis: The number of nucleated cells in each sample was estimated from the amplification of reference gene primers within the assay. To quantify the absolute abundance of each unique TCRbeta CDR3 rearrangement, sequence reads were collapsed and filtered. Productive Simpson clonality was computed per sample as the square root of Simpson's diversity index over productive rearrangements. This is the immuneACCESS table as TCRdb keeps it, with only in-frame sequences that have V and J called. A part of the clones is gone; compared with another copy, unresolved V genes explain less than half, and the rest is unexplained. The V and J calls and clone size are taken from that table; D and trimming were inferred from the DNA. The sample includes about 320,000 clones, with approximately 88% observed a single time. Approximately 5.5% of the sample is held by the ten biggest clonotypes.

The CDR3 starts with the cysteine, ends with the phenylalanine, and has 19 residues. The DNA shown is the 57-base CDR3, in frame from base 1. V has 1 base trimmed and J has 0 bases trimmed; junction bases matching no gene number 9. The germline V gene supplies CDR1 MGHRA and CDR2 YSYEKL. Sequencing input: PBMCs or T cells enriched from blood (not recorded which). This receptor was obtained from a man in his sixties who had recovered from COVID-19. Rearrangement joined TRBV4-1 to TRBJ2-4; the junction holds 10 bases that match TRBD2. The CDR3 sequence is CASSQAGVSGRRAKNIQYF. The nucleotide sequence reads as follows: TGCGCCAGCAGCCAAGCTGGGGTTAGCGGGAGGCGAGCCAAAAACATTCAGTACTTC.